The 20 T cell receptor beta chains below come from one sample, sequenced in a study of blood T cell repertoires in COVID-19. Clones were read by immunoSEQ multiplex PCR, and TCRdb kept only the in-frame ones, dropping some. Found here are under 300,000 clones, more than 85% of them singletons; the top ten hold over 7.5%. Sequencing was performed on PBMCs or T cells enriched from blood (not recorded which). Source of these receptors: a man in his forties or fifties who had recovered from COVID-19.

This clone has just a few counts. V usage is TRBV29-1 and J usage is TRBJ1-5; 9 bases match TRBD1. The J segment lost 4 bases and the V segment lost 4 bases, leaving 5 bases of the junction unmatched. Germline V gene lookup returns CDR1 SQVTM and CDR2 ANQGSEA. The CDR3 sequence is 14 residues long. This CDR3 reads CSVAQGAGNQPQHF. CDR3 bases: TGCAGCGTTGCACAGGGGGCAGGAAATCAGCCCCAGCATTTT.

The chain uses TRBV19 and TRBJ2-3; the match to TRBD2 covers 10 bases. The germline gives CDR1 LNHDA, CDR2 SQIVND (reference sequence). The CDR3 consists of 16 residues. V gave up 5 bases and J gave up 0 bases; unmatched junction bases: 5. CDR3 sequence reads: CASSYRTSGSTDTQYF. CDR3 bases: TGTGCCAGTAGTTACAGGACTAGCGGTAGCACAGATACGCAGTATTTT.

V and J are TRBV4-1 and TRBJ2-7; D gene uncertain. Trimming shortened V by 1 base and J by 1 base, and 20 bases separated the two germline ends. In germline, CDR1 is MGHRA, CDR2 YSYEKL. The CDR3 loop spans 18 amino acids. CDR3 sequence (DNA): TGCGCCAGCAGCCAAGTGGCCCCTAGGTATCAAGAATCCTACGAGCAGTACTTC. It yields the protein CASSQVAPRYQESYEQYF.

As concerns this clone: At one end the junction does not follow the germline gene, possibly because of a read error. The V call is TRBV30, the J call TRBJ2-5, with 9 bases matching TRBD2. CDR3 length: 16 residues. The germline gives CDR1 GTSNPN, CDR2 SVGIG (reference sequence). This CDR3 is CARSGSSGGFQETQYF. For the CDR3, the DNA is TGTGCCCGGAGTGGAAGTAGCGGGGGCTTCCAAGAGACCCAGTACTTC.

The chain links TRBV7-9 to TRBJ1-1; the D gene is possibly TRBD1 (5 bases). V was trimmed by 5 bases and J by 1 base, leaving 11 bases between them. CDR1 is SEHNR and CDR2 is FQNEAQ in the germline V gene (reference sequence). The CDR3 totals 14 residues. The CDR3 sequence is CASSPTTGNTEAFF. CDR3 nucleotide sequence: TGTGCCAGCAGCCCTACAACAGGGAACACTGAAGCTTTCTTT.

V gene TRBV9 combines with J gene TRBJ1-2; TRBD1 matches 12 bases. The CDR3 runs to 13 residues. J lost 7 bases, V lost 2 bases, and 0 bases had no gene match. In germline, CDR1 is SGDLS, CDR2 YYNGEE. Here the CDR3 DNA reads TGTGCCAGCAGCGTGGGACAGGGGGCTGGCTACACCTTC. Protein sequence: CASSVGQGAGYTF.

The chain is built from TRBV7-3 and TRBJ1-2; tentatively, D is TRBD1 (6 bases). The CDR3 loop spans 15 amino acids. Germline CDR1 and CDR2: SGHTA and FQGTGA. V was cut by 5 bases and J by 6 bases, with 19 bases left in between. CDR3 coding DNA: TGTGCCAGCAGCCCCCAACAGGGTGTTGTACATGGCTACACCTTC. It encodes CASSPQQGVVHGYTF.

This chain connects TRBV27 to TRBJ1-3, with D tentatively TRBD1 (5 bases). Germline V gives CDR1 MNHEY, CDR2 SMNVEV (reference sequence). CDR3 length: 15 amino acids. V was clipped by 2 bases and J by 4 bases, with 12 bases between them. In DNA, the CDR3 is TGTGCCAGCAGTTTAGCAGGGATTAACGGAAACACCATATATTTT. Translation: CASSLAGINGNTIYF.

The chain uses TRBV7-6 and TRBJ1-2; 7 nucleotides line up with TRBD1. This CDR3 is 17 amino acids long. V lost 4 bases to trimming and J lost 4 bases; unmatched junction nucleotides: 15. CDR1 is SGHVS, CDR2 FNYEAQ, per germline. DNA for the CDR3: TGTGCCAGCAGCTCCCGTACGCGAACCGGGACAGCCTATGGCTACACCTTC. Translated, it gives CASSSRTRTGTAYGYTF.

The CDR3 DNA reads as TGTGCCAGCAGCTTGGGGCTGTTGCGGGGGGAACAAGAGACCCAGTACTTC. Encoded protein: CASSLGLLRGEQETQYF. The V and J genes are TRBV11-3 and TRBJ2-5; 8 bases align to TRBD2. Germline V gives CDR1 SGHNT, CDR2 YENEEA. The V and J ends lost 3 bases and 2 bases, in that order; junction bases with no gene match: 11. This CDR3 contains 17 residues.

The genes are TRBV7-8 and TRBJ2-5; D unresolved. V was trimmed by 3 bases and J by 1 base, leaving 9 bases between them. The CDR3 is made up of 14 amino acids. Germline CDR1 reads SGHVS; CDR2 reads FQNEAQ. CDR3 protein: CASSFLLAQETQYF. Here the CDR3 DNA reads TGTGCCAGCAGCTTCTTATTAGCCCAAGAGACCCAGTACTTC.

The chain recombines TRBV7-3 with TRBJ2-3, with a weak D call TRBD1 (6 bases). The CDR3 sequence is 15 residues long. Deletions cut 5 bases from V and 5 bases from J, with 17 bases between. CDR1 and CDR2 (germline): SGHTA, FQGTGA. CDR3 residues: CASSRTGSEQDTQYF. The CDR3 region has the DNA TGTGCCAGCAGCCGTACAGGGTCGGAGCAAGATACGCAGTATTTT.

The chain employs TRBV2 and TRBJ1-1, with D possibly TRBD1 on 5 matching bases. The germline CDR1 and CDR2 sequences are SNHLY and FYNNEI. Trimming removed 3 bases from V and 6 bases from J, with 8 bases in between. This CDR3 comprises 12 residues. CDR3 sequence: CASSDDSAEAFF. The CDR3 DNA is TGTGCCAGCAGTGATGACAGCGCTGAAGCTTTCTTT.

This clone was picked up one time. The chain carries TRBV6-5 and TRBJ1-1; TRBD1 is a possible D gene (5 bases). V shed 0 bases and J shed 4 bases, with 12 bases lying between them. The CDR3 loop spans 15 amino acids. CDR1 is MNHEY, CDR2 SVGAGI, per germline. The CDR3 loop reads CASSYSQGWGTEAFF. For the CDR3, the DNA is TGTGCCAGCAGTTACTCCCAGGGCTGGGGCACTGAAGCTTTCTTT.

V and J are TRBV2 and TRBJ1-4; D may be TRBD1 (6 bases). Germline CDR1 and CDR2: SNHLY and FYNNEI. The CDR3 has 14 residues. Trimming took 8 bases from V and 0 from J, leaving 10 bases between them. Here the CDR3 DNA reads TGTGCCAGCCGGGACACCCCAACTAATGAAAAACTGTTTTTT. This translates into CASRDTPTNEKLFF.

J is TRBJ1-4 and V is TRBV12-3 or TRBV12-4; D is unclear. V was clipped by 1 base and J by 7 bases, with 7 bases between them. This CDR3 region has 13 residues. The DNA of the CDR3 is TGTGCCAGCAGTTTAGGTCCGTCTGAAAAACTGTTTTTT. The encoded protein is CASSLGPSEKLFF.

CDR3 DNA: TGTGCCATCAGTGGGTCCTCCGGGACAGGGCTGTACGAGCAGTACTTC. This codes for CAISGSSGTGLYEQYF. The chain employs TRBV10-3 and TRBJ2-7, with 9 bases fitting TRBD1. This CDR3 has 16 amino acids. The germline CDR1 and CDR2 sequences are ENHRY and SYGVKD. The V gene end was trimmed by 4 bases and the J gene end by 4 bases; junction bases not matched to a gene: 11.

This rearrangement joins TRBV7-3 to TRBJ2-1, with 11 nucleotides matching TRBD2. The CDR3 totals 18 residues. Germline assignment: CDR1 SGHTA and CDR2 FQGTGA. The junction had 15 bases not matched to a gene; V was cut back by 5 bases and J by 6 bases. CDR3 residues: CASSPDRATSGSFNEQFF. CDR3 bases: TGTGCCAGCAGCCCCGACAGGGCTACTAGCGGGAGTTTCAATGAGCAGTTCTTC. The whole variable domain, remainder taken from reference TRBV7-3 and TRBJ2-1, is GAGVSQTPSNKVTEKGKYVELRCDPISGHTALYWYRQSLGQGPEFLIYFQGTGAADDSGLPNDRFFAVRPEGSVSTLKIQRTERGDSAVYLCASSPDRATSGSFNEQFFGPGTRLTVL.

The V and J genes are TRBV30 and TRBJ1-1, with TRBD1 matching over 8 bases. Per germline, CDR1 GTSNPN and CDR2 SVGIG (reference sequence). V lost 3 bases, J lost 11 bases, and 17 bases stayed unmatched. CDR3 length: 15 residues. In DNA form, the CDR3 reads TGTGCCTGGAGGATACCCGGACAGGGAGGGACGCGGGCTTTCTTT. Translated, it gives CAWRIPGQGGTRAFF.

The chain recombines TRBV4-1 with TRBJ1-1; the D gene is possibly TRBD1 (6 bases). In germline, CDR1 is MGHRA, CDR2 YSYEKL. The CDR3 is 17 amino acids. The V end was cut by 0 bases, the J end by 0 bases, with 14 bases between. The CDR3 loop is CASSQESPGVMNTEAFF. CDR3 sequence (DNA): TGCGCCAGCAGCCAAGAATCTCCAGGGGTCATGAACACTGAAGCTTTCTTT.